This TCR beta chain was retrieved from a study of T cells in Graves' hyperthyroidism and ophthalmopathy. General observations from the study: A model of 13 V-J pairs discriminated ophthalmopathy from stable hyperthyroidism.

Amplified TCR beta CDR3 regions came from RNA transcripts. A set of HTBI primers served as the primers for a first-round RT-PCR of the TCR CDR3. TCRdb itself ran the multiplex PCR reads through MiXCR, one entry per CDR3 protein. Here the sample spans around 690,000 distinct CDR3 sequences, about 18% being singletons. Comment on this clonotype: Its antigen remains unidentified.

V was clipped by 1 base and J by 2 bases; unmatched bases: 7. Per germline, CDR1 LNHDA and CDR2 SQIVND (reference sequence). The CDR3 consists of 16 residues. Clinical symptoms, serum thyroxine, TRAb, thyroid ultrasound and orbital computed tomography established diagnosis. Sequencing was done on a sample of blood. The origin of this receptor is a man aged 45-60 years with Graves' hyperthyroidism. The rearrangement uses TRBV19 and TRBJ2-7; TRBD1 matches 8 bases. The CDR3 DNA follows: TGTGCCAGTAGTATAGGCGCGACAGGGGTCACCTACGAGCAGTACTTC. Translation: CASSIGATGVTYEQYF.